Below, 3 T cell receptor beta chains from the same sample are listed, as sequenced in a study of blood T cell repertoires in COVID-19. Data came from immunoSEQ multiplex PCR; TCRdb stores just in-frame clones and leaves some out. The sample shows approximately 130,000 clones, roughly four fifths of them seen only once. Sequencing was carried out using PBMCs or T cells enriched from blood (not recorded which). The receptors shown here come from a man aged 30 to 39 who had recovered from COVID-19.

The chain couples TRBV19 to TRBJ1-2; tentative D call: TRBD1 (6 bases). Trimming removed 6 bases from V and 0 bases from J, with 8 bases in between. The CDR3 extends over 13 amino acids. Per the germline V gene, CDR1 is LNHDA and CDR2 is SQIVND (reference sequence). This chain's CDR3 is CASRGGANYGYTF. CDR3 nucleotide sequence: TGTGCCAGTAGAGGGGGGGCTAACTATGGCTACACCTTC.

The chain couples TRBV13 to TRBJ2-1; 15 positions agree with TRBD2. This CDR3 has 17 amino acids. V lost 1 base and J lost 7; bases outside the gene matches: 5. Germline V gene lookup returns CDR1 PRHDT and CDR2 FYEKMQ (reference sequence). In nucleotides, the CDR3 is TGTGCCAGCAGCTTAGAGGGACTAGCGGGAGGTCGGAATGAGCAGTTCTTC. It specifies CASSLEGLAGGRNEQFF.

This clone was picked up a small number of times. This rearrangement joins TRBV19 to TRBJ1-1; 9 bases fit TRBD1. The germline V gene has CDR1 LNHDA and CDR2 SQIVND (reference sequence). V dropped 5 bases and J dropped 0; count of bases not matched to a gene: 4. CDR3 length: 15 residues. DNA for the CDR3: TGTGCCAGTAGTTCGCGGGACAGGGTGAACACTGAAGCTTTCTTT. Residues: CASSSRDRVNTEAFF.